The rows below give T cell receptor beta chains drawn from one sample of a study of T cells after yellow fever vaccination. TCRdb redid the calling of the 5' RACE reads with MiXCR, one entry per CDR3 protein. Of around 400,000 distinct CDR3 sequences in the sample, more than 9% are singletons; the top ten hold 18%. This sample comprised PBMCs, obtained on the day of the first yellow fever vaccination. These receptors were taken from a young man who received the YFV17D yellow fever vaccine. The CDR3 runs from the conserved cysteine through the conserved F or W. The D gene is left open where the match is weak. A clone size is listed for some rows: how often the clone was seen (once, few, many), or a class if it is expanded.

TRBJ2-1	.	.	TRBV5-1	CASSNREGLPTNEQFF	TGCGCCAGCAGCAACCGGGAAGGACTTCCCACCAATGAGCAGTTCTTC
TRBJ2-7	few	TRBD1	TRBV28	CASSRQGVDEQYF	TGTGCCAGCAGTAGACAGGGGGTGGACGAGCAGTACTTC
TRBJ2-5	.	.	TRBV2	CASNLARSYQETQYF	TGTGCCAGCAACCTTGCCCGGTCATACCAAGAGACCCAGTACTTC
TRBJ1-5	few	.	TRBV19	CASATPGSKQPQHF	TGTGCCAGTGCTACCCCGGGGTCGAAACAGCCCCAGCATTTT
TRBJ2-1	.	.	TRBV7-3	CASSLGHSSYNEQFF	TGTGCCAGCAGCTTGGGACACAGCTCCTACAATGAGCAGTTCTTC
TRBJ2-1	many	.	TRBV5-1	CASSLRGVGGVGYNEQFF	TGCGCCAGCAGCTTGCGGGGAGTAGGAGGGGTGGGATACAATGAGCAGTTCTTC
TRBJ1-1	.	.	TRBV5-1	CASSLRGRGGDPNTEAFF	TGCGCCAGCAGCCTCCGAGGCCGGGGGGGGGACCCGAACACTGAAGCTTTCTTT
TRBJ1-2	.	.	TRBV27	CASSLGNANYGYTF	TGTGCCAGCAGCCTCGGGAACGCTAACTATGGCTACACCTTC
TRBJ2-5	.	.	TRBV12-3/TRBV12-4	CASTFREETQYF	TGTGCCAGCACCTTCCGTGAAGAGACCCAGTACTTC
TRBJ1-5	.	.	TRBV27	CASSPLNEPQHF	TGTGCCAGCAGTCCCCTGAATGAACCCCAGCATTTT
TRBJ2-3	many	.	TRBV20-1	CSARAGGTDTQYF	TGCAGTGCGAGGGCTGGAGGGACAGATACGCAGTATTTT
TRBJ1-5	many	.	TRBV7-2	CASSLGPDQPQHF	TGTGCCAGCAGCTTAGGGCCGGATCAGCCCCAGCATTTT
TRBJ2-1	few	.	TRBV6-5	CASSYEGRYNEQFF	TGTGCCAGCAGTTATGAGGGCAGGTACAATGAGCAGTTCTTC
TRBJ1-1	.	TRBD1	TRBV5-1	CASGGQGSTEAFF	TGCGCCAGCGGAGGACAGGGGAGCACTGAAGCTTTCTTT
TRBJ2-2	.	.	TRBV7-9	CASSLWERGPNTGELFF	.
TRBJ2-3	few	TRBD2	TRBV18	CASSSRGLAGSTDTQYF	TGTGCCAGCTCATCCCGAGGACTAGCGGGGAGCACAGATACGCAGTATTTT
TRBJ1-2	few	.	TRBV4-3	CASSQDQGGDNYGYTF	TGCGCCAGCAGCCAAGATCAAGGGGGGGATAACTATGGCTACACCTTC
TRBJ1-6	.	TRBD1	TRBV7-8	CASSSTGVRSPLHF	TGTGCCAGCAGCTCGACAGGGGTTAGATCACCCCTCCACTTT
TRBJ1-2	.	TRBD1	TRBV10-3	CAISRDRGLANYGYTF	TGTGCCATCAGCCGGGACAGGGGCCTGGCTAACTATGGCTACACCTTC
TRBJ2-2	few	.	TRBV7-6	CASSSSRTANTGELFF	TGTGCCAGCAGCTCCTCGCGGACTGCTAACACCGGGGAGCTGTTTTTT
TRBJ1-6	few	TRBD1	TRBV4-3	CASSQSTPGQSNSPLHF	TGCGCCAGCAGCCAATCGACCCCGGGACAGTCTAATTCACCCCTCCACTTT
TRBJ2-3	few	TRBD2	TRBV27	CASSSSSVAGRQWNTDTQYF	TGTGCCAGCAGTTCGTCATCGGTAGCGGGGAGACAATGGAACACAGATACGCAGTATTTT
TRBJ1-1	.	.	TRBV12-3/TRBV12-4	CASSPQATEAFF	TGTGCCAGCTCTCCGCAGGCCACTGAAGCTTTCTTT
TRBJ2-3	few	TRBD2	TRBV12-3/TRBV12-4	CASSSIAGNTDTQYF	TGTGCCAGCAGCAGCATAGCGGGGAACACAGATACGCAGTATTTT
TRBJ2-7	.	.	TRBV29-1	CSVASVSYEQYF	TGCAGCGTTGCTTCGGTCAGTTACGAGCAGTACTTC
TRBJ2-7	few	.	TRBV27	CASSLRRKNEQYF	TGTGCCAGCAGTTTAAGGAGGAAAAACGAGCAGTACTTC
TRBJ2-3	.	TRBD1	TRBV18	CASSPNRGGAGTDTQYF	TGTGCCAGCTCACCGAATAGAGGGGGCGCGGGCACAGATACGCAGTATTTT